The source of this T cell receptor beta chain is a study of T cell repertoires in ileal Crohn's disease. Study-wide points: The median delay to postoperative endoscopy was approximately 7.5 months.

The CDR3 covers 17 residues. Per germline, CDR1 SGHVS and CDR2 FQNEAQ. V was clipped by 0 bases and J by 0 bases, with 13 bases between them. This clone was seen just once. Antigen: not known. Only in-frame clones appear in the TCRdb table, and some are missing; sequencing was by immunoSEQ multiplex PCR. The sample comprises roughly 2,000 clones, approximately 60% of which are singletons, and approximately 10% rests with the top ten. Regarding time point: neoterminal ileum biopsy at postoperative endoscopy, about 6 months after surgery. The origin of this receptor is an adult with Crohn's disease. The sequenced material came from ileal tissue. The chain combines TRBV7-8 with TRBJ2-3; D gene uncertain. The CDR3 spells CASSLARKLTSTDTQYF. As DNA, the CDR3 is TGTGCCAGCAGCTTAGCGAGAAAGCTCACTAGCACAGATACGCAGTATTTT.